Presented here are 2 T cell receptor beta chains from one specimen sequenced in a study of Ad26.COV2.S vaccination and SARS-CoV-2 variants. The protocol was immunoSEQ multiplex PCR, while the TCRdb copy is restricted to in-frame clones and leaves out a portion. Of about 410,000 clones listed, 80% to 95% are singletons. Treatment noted: 15 to 20 received Ad26.COV2.S at low or high dose, single or two shots; five or six received placebo; per-sample allocation not given. The study sampled participants on day 63 after the first vaccine or placebo injection. The input for sequencing was peripheral blood, taken in a trial of Ad26.COV2.S vaccine versus placebo. Source of these receptors: a person aged 18-65 years who received the Ad26.COV2.S COVID-19 vaccine or a placebo.

This chain links TRBV7-9 with TRBJ2-7; no firm D call. Germline CDR1 is SEHNR and CDR2 is FQNEAQ (reference sequence). The CDR3 is 12 amino acids. The germline V and J ends were trimmed by 0 bases and 3 bases, with 3 bases remaining between them. The CDR3 region is CASSLANYEQYF. The CDR3 coding sequence is TGTGCCAGCAGCTTAGCTAACTACGAGCAGTACTTC.

The V and J genes are TRBV5-1 and TRBJ2-5; unclear D gene. The CDR3 totals 14 residues. Germline CDR1 SGHRS, CDR2 YFSETQ. Trimming pared 0 bases from V and 10 bases from J, leaving 16 bases between. CDR3: CASSLDGLDGGQYF. The CDR3 DNA reads TGCGCCAGCAGCTTGGATGGATTAGATGGTGGCCAGTACTTC. The full variable domain, rest sourced from reference TRBV5-1 and TRBJ2-5, is KAGVTQTPRYLIKTRGQQVTLSCSPISGHRSVSWYQQTPGQGLQFLFEYFSETQRNKGNFPGRFSGRQFSNSRSEMNVSTLELGDSALYLCASSLDGLDGGQYFGPGTRLLVL.